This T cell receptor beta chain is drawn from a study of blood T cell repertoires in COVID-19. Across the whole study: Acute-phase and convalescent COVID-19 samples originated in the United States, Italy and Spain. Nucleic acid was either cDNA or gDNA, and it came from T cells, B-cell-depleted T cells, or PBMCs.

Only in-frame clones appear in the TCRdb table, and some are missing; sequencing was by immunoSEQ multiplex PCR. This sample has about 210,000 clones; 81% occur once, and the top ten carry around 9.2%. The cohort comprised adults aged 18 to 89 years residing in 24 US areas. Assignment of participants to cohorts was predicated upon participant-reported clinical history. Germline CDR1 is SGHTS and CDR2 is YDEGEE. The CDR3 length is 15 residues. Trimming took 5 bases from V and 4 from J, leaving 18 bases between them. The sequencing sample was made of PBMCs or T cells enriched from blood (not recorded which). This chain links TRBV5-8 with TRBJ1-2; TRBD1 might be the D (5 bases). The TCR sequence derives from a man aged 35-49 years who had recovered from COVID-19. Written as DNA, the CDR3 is TGTGCCAGCAGGGAAAGGGGCAGCTACCTCTATGGCTACACCTTC. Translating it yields CASRERGSYLYGYTF.